A selection of T cell receptor beta chains follows, all from one sample in a study of cytomegalovirus exposure and HLA in healthy donors. TCRdb keeps only in-frame clones here, not all; method: immunoSEQ multiplex PCR. The sample holds approximately 62,000 clones, around 92% seen once. Input material: PBMCs. The source of these receptors is a woman aged 18-29 years in good health and CMV-seronegative. The CDR3 runs from the conserved cysteine through the conserved F or W.

v_call | cdr3_aa
TRBV2 | CASSYRGAGGDRGGYTF
TRBV4-1 | CASSQYHRGMNTIYF
TRBV5-1 | CASSFSGSNEQYF
TRBV9 | CASSVGGLAADEQFF
TRBV28 | CASRGPRTTDTQYF
TRBV29-1 | CSAQRGKRTEAFF
TRBV7-2 | CAGARRLSDSYGYTF
TRBV7-2 | CASSHQGTDGNTIYF
TRBV4-1 | CASSQWAGGQPQHF
TRBV5-1 | CASSLAGGGTGTEAFF
TRBV9 | CASSVDWQAWWERPYEQYF
TRBV5-8 | CASSPRGGVAINEQFF
TRBV25-1 | CASSDREPYEQYF
TRBV5-8 | CASSLETVATNYGYTF
TRBV28 | CASSITTSGVYNEQFF
TRBV5-4 | CASSHRTSDLDEQYF
TRBV7-9 | CASSSTLLTGGWGDTQYF
TRBV30 | CASDYESYTF
TRBV2 | CASLYASGREPYEQYF
TRBV4-1 | CASSQSSGRAWETQYF
TRBV6-5 | CASSYSRQGVPEAFF
TRBV7-6 | CASSLGLALPADEQFF
TRBV2 | CASSEHRGSYGYTF
TRBV4-3 | CASSQDLTGLGTDTQYF
TRBV4-3 | CASSQGGTGLYEQYF
TRBV6-4 | CASSPTSGGTDTQYF
TRBV28 | CASTSGGVETQYF
TRBV11-2 | CASSPIRGRYTGELFF